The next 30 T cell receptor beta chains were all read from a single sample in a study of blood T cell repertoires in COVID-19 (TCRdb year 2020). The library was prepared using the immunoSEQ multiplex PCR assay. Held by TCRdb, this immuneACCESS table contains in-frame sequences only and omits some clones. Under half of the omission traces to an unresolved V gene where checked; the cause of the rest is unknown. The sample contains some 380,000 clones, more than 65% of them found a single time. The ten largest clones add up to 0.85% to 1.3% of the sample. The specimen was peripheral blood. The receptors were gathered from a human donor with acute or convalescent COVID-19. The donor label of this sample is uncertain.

The CDR3 loop is CASSLGQNHSPLHF. DNA for the CDR3: TGTGCCAGCAGCCTGGGACAGAATCATTCACCCCTCCACTTT. The gene calls are TRBV7-9 and TRBJ1-6; TRBD1 matches 7 bases. This CDR3 has 14 residues. The junction had 6 bases not matched to a gene; V was cut back by 5 bases and J by 8 bases. Germline CDR1 SEHNR, CDR2 FQNEAQ (reference sequence).

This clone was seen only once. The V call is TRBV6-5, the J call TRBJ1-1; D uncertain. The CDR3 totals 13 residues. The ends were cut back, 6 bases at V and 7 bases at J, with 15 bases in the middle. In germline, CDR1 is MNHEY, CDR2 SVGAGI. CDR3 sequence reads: CASSRTVLDEAFF. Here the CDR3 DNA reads TGTGCCAGCAGCCGTACAGTACTTGATGAAGCTTTCTTT.

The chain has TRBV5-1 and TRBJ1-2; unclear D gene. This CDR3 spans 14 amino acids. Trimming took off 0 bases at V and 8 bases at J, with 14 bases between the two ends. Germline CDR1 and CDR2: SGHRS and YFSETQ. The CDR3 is CASSLEAGLGGYTF. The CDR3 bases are TGCGCCAGCAGCTTGGAAGCAGGACTTGGGGGCTACACCTTC.

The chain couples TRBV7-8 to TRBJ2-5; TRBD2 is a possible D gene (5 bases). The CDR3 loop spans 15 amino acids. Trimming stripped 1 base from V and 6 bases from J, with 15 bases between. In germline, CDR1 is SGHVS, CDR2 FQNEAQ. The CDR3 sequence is CASSLESGNIKTQYF. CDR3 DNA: TGTGCCAGCAGCTTAGAGTCGGGGAATATAAAGACCCAGTACTTC. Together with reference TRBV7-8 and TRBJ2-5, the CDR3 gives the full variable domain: GAGVSQSPRYKVAKRGQDVALRCDPISGHVSLFWYQQALGQGPEFLTYFQNEAQLDKSGLPSDRFFAERPEGSVSTLKIQRTQQEDSAVYLCASSLESGNIKTQYFGPGTRLLVL.

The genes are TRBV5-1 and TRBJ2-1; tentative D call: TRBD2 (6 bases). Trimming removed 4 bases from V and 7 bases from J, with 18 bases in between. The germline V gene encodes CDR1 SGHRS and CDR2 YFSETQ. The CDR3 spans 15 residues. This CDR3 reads CASSILSGVSNEQFF. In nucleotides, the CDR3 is TGCGCCAGCAGCATCTTGTCGGGAGTCAGTAATGAGCAGTTCTTC.

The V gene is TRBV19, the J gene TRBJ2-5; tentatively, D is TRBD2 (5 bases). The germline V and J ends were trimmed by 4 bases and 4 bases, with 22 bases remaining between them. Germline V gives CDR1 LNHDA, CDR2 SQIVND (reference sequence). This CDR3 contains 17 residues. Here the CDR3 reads CASSTRGRIEGGETQYF. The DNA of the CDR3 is TGTGCCAGTAGTACCCGCGGAAGGATCGAGGGCGGAGAGACCCAGTACTTC. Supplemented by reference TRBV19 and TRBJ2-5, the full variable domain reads DGGITQSPKYLFRKEGQNVTLSCEQNLNHDAMYWYRQDPGQGLRLIYYSQIVNDFQKGDIAEGYSVSREKKESFPLTVTSAQKNPTAFYLCASSTRGRIEGGETQYFGPGTRLLVL.

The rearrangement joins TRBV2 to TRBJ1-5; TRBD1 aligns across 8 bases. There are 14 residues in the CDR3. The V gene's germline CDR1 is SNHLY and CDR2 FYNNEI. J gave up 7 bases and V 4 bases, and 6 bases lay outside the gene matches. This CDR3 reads CASSGQGSGQPQHF. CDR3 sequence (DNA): TGTGCCAGCAGTGGACAGGGGTCGGGACAGCCCCAGCATTTT.

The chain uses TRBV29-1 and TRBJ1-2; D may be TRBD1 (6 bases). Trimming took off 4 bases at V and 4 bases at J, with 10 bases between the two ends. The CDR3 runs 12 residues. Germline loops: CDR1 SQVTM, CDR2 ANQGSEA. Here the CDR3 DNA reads TGCAGCGTTGTCAGGGGCAGCTATGGCTACACCTTC. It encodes CSVVRGSYGYTF.

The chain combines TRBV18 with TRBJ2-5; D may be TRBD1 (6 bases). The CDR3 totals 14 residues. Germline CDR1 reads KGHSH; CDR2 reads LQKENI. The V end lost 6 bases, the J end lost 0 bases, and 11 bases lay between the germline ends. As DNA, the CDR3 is TGTGCCAGCTCTATCGACAGGTACCAAGAGACCCAGTACTTC. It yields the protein CASSIDRYQETQYF.

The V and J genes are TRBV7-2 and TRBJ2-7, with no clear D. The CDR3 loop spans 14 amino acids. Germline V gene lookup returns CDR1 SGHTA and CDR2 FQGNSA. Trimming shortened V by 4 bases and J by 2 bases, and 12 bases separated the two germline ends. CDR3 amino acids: CASSSGAPAYEQYF. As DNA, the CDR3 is TGTGCCAGCAGCTCTGGAGCACCTGCCTACGAGCAGTACTTC.

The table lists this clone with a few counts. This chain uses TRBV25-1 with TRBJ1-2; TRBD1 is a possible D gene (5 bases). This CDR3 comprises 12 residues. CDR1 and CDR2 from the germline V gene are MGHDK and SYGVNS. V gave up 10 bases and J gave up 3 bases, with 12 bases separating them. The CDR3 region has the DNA TGTGCCAACTTTAGACAGCACTATGGCTACACCTTC. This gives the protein CANFRQHYGYTF.

CDR3 nucleotides: TGTGCCAGCAGCATCCGGACAGGGTTCTCCTACGAGCAGTACTTC. Encoded protein: CASSIRTGFSYEQYF. The rearrangement links TRBV11-2 to TRBJ2-7; TRBD1 agrees at 8 bases. Trimming cost V 5 bases and J 0 bases; bases outside gene matches: 6. Germline V gene sequence: CDR1 SGHAT, CDR2 FQNNGV. The CDR3 extends over 15 amino acids.

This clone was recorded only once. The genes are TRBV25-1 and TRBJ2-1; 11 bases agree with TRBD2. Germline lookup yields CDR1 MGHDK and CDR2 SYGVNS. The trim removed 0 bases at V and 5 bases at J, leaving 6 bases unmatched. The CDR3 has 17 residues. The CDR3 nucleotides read TGTGCCAGCAGTGAATATTTACTAGCGGGGGCGGACAATGAGCAGTTCTTC. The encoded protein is CASSEYLLAGADNEQFF.

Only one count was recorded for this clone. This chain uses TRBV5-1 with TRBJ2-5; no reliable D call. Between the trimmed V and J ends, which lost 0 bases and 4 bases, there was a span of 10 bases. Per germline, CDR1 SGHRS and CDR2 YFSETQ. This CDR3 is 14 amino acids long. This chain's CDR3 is CASSLGSTGETQYF. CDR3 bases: TGCGCCAGCAGCTTGGGGTCAACCGGAGAGACCCAGTACTTC.

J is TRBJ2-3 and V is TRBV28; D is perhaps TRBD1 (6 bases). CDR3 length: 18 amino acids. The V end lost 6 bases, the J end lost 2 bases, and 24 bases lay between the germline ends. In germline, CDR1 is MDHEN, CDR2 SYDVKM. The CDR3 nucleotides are TGTGCCAGCAGGTCCGACAGGTGGGGTGGATCCTTCACAGATACGCAGTATTTT. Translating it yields CASRSDRWGGSFTDTQYF.

Here the CDR3 DNA reads TGTGCCAGCAGCTTATCGGGCAGGGCCTACGAGCAGTACTTC. This encodes CASSLSGRAYEQYF. This sequence joins TRBV7-9 and TRBJ2-7; TRBD1 is a possible D gene (5 bases). V was trimmed by 2 bases and J by 2 bases, leaving 10 bases between them. The CDR3 runs to 14 residues. Germline V gives CDR1 SEHNR, CDR2 FQNEAQ (reference sequence).

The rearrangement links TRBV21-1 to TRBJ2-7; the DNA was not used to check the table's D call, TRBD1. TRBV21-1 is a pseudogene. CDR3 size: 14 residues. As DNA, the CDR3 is TGTGCCAGCAGGGGGACAGGGACCCCCTACGAGCAGTACTTC. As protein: CASRGTGTPYEQYF.

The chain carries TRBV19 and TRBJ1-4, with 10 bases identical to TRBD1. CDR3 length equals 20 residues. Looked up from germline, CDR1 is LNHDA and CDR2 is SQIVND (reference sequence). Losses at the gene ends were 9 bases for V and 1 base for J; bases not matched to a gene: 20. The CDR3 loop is CARRSPTGGLEVVTNEKLFF. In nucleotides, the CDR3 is TGTGCCAGGAGGTCTCCGACAGGGGGCCTTGAAGTAGTAACTAATGAAAAACTGTTTTTT.

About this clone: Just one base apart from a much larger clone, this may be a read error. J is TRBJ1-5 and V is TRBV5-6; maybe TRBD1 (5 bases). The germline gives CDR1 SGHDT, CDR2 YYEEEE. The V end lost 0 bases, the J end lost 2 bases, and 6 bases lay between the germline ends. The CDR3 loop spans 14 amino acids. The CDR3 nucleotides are TGTGCCAGCAGCTTGGGGGGCGGCAATCAGCCCCAGCATTTT. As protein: CASSLGGGNQPQHF.

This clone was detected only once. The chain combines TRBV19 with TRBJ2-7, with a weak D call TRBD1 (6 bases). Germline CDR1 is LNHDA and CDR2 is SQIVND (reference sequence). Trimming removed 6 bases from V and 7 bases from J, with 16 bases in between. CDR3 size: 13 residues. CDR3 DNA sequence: TGTGCCAGTAGCGCGGACAGCCTGGGGGAGCAGTACTTC. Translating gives CASSADSLGEQYF.

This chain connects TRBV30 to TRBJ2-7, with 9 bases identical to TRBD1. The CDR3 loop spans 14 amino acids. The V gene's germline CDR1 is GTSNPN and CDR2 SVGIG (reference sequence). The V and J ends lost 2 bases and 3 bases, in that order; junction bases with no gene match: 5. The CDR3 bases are TGTGCCTGGAGTCCCGGGACAGGGAGCTACGAGCAGTACTTC. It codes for CAWSPGTGSYEQYF.

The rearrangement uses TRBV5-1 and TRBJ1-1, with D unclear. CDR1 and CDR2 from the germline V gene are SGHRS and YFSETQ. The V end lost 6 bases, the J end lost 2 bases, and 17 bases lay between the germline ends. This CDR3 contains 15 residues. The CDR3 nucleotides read TGCGCCAGCACCCTTACCGGGAATAGTAACACTGAAGCTTTCTTT. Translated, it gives CASTLTGNSNTEAFF.

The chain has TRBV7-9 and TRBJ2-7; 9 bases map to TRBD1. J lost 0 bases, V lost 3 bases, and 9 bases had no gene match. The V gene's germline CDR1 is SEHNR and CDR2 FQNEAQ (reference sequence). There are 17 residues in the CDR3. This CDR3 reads CASSLRRGQGSSYEQYF. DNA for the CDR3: TGTGCCAGCAGCTTGCGTCGGGGACAGGGCAGCTCCTACGAGCAGTACTTC.

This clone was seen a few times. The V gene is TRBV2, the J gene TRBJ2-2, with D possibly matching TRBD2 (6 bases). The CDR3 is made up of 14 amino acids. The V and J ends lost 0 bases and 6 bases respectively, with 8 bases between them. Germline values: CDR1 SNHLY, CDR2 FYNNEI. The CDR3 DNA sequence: TGTGCCAGCAGTGAAGCTCCTAGCGCCGGGGAGCTGTTTTTT. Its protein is CASSEAPSAGELFF. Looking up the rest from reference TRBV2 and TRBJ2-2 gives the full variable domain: EPEVTQTPSHQVTQMGQEVILRCVPISNHLYFYWYRQILGQKVEFLVSFYNNEISEKSEIFDDQFSVERPDGSNFTLKIRSTKLEDSAMYFCASSEAPSAGELFFGEGSRLTVL.

In DNA form, the CDR3 reads TGTGCCAGCAGCCAAGGGACAGGGGTGGAAGGCTACACCTTC. It is translated as CASSQGTGVEGYTF. This chain joins TRBV4-2 and TRBJ1-2, with TRBD1 matching over 9 bases. Trimming at V came to 1 base and at J to 8 bases, leaving 5 bases not matched to a gene. Per germline, CDR1 LGHNA and CDR2 YNFKEQ. CDR3 length: 14 residues.

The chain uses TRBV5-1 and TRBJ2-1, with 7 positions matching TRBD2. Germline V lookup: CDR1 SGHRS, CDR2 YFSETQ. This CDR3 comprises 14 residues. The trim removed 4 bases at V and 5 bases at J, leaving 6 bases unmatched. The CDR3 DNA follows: TGCGCCAGCAGCATACTAGCGACCCACAATGAGCAGTTCTTC. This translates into CASSILATHNEQFF.

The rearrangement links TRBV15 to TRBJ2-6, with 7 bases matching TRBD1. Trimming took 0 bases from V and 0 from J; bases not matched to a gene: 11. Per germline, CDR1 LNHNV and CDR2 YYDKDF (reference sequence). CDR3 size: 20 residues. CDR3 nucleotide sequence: TGTGCCACCAGCAGAGATAGAGGACAGGTAACCTACTCTGGGGCCAACGTCCTGACTTTC. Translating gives CATSRDRGQVTYSGANVLTF.

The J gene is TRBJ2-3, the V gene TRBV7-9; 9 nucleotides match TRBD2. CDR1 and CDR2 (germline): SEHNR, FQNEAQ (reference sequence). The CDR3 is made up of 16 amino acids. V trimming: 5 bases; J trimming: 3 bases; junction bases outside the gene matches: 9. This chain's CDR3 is CASSTGSSGKTDTQYF. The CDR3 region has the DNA TGTGCCAGCAGCACCGGATCTAGCGGGAAGACAGATACGCAGTATTTT.

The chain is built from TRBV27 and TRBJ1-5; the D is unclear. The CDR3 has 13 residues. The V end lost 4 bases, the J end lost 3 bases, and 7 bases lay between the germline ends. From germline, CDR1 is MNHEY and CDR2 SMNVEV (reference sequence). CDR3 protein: CASSWTANQPQHF. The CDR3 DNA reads TGTGCCAGCAGTTGGACTGCCAATCAGCCCCAGCATTTT.

CDR3 in DNA: TGTGCCAGCTCACCGGGGACAACAGATCAGCCCCAGCATTTT. It codes for CASSPGTTDQPQHF. The genes are TRBV18 and TRBJ1-5, with D tentatively TRBD1 (6 bases). Trimming pared 3 bases from V and 5 bases from J, leaving 11 bases between. The CDR3 covers 14 residues. Germline V gives CDR1 KGHSH, CDR2 LQKENI.